The 29 T cell receptor beta chains given below trace back to one sample, sequenced in a study of T-cell reconstitution after alpha-beta-depleted transplantation in children. Unique molecular identifiers were incorporated when the TCRbeta library was constructed. A single record per CDR3 protein comes from TCRdb applying MiXCR to the PCR reads. Among just under 250,000 distinct CDR3 sequences listed, roughly a quarter were seen once. Material: PBMCs, obtained before TCRalphabeta/CD19-depleted stem cell transplant. Receptor source: a girl aged 2 to 10 with Fanconi anemia, due to receive a stem cell transplant.

This clonotype was detected a few times. The junction departs from germline at one end; a sequencing error may be responsible. The chain combines TRBV20-1 with TRBJ2-7; weak D call: TRBD2 (5 bases). Germline CDR1 is DFQATT and CDR2 is SNEGSKA (reference sequence). CDR3 length: 15 amino acids. CDR3 region: CCASSLREHSYEQYF. Here the CDR3 DNA reads TGCTGTGCTAGCTCTCTCCGCGAACATTCCTACGAGCAGTACTTC.

The chain has TRBV6-1 and TRBJ1-3, with a possible D match to TRBD1 (6 bases). Germline values: CDR1 MNHNS, CDR2 SASEGT. The V and J ends lost 5 bases and 0 bases respectively, with 26 bases between them. This CDR3 is built from 20 residues. The CDR3 sequence is CASSKPLEGEDQNSGNTIYF. The DNA for the CDR3 is TGTGCCAGCAGTAAGCCGTTAGAGGGGGAGGACCAGAACTCTGGAAACACCATATATTTT.

This clonotype showed up many times. This chain joins TRBV20-1 and TRBJ2-5; D remains ambiguous. V dropped 5 bases and J dropped 1 base, with 2 bases sitting between them. CDR3 length equals 10 residues. Germline V gene sequence: CDR1 DFQATT, CDR2 SNEGSKA (reference sequence). CDR3 sequence: CSAAQETQYF. The CDR3 DNA is TGCAGTGCTGCCCAAGAGACCCAGTACTTC.

The chain combines TRBV7-2 with TRBJ2-6; D is undetermined. Germline CDR1 is SGHTA and CDR2 is FQGNSA. CDR3 length equals 14 residues. The germline V and J ends were trimmed by 3 bases and 2 bases, with 5 bases remaining between them. The CDR3, as DNA: TGTGCCAGCAGCTTTCAGCCTGGGGCCAACGTCCTGACTTTC. Its protein product is CASSFQPGANVLTF. The whole variable domain, remainder taken from reference TRBV7-2 and TRBJ2-6, is GAGVSQSPSNKVTEKGKDVELRCDPISGHTALYWYRQSLGQGLEFLIYFQGNSAPDKSGLPSDRFSAERTGGSVSTLTIQRTQQEDSAVYLCASSFQPGANVLTFGAGSRLTVL.

The V call is TRBV12-3 or TRBV12-4, the J call TRBJ1-2; D remains ambiguous. The CDR3 contains 13 residues. Trimming left V 8 bases short and J 1 base short, with 11 bases between. DNA for the CDR3: TGTGCCAGCGCTAGAACAGATAACTATGGCTACACCTTC. It yields the protein CASARTDNYGYTF.

This clonotype was counted many times. The J gene is TRBJ2-1, the V gene TRBV10-2; 8 bases line up with TRBD2. Germline V gene sequence: CDR1 WSHSY, CDR2 SAAADI. The length of the CDR3 is 16 residues. Trimming at V came to 2 bases and at J to 9 bases, leaving 12 bases not matched to a gene. This CDR3 reads CASSEPGEREIGEQFF. The CDR3 bases are TGCGCCAGCAGTGAGCCCGGAGAGCGGGAGATAGGTGAGCAGTTCTTC.

This clonotype has only a few counts. The chain carries TRBV20-1 and TRBJ1-2, with 7 nucleotides matching TRBD1. Trimming removed 2 bases from V and 7 bases from J; junction bases left unmatched: 7. The length of the CDR3 is 13 residues. From germline, CDR1 is DFQATT and CDR2 SNEGSKA (reference sequence). The CDR3 here is CSARQTGSGGYTF. The CDR3 DNA follows: TGCAGTGCTAGACAGACAGGGAGTGGTGGCTACACCTTC.

The J gene is TRBJ2-7, the V gene TRBV4-2; D tentatively fits TRBD1 or TRBD2 (5 bases each). Germline-derived CDR1 and CDR2 are LGHNA and YNFKEQ. The V and J ends lost 5 bases and 2 bases respectively, with 16 bases between them. This CDR3 region has 15 residues. In nucleotides, the CDR3 is TGTGCCAGCAGCGCAACGTTCGGGGCACCCTACGAGCAGTACTTC. Encoded protein: CASSATFGAPYEQYF.

This clonotype showed up many times. The V gene is TRBV29-1, the J gene TRBJ1-2, with no clear D. This CDR3 comprises 11 residues. The ends were cut back, 4 bases at V and 7 bases at J, with 10 bases in the middle. CDR1 SQVTM and CDR2 ANQGSEA come from the germline V gene. The CDR3: CSVGLPRGYTF. CDR3 coding DNA: TGCAGCGTTGGACTCCCCCGTGGCTACACCTTC. The full variable domain, rest sourced from reference TRBV29-1 and TRBJ1-2, is SAVISQKPSRDICQRGTSLTIQCQVDSQVTMMFWYRQQPGQSLTLIATANQGSEATYESGFVIDKFPISRPNLTFSTLTVSNMSPEDSSIYLCSVGLPRGYTFGSGTRLTVV.

At least ten counts were recorded for this clonotype. The V gene is TRBV20-1, the J gene TRBJ2-2; 9 positions match TRBD2. The length of the CDR3 is 15 residues. CDR1 DFQATT and CDR2 SNEGSKA come from the germline V gene (reference sequence). With V trimmed by 6 bases and J by 3 bases, 8 bases remained unmatched. CDR3 region: CSAEISGRYTGELFF. The DNA for the CDR3 is TGCAGTGCGGAAATTAGCGGGAGATACACCGGGGAGCTGTTTTTT.

This clonotype has just a few counts. The J gene is TRBJ2-7, the V gene TRBV20-1; D gene uncertain. The germline gives CDR1 DFQATT, CDR2 SNEGSKA (reference sequence). Trimming cost V 0 bases and J 3 bases, with 15 bases left between them. The CDR3 contains 15 residues. The CDR3 DNA follows: TGCAGTGCTAGAGATTGGGTGACGACCGGCTACGAGCAGTACTTC. It yields the protein CSARDWVTTGYEQYF.

This clonotype has a count of ten or more. The V and J genes are TRBV6-5 and TRBJ2-2; 10 bases match TRBD1. In germline, CDR1 is MNHEY, CDR2 SVGAGI. With V trimmed by 6 bases and J by 4 bases, 8 bases remained unmatched. CDR3 size: 16 residues. DNA for the CDR3: TGTGCCAGCAGCAAAGACAGGGGGCAGGGCACCGGGGAGCTGTTTTTT. Protein sequence: CASSKDRGQGTGELFF.

This clonotype was picked up many times. The chain joins TRBV6-5 to TRBJ1-2; D is unclear. Germline V CDR1 and CDR2: MNHEY, SVGAGI. V was clipped by 2 bases and J by 4 bases, with 11 bases between them. The CDR3 has 14 residues. CDR3 loop: CASSYARSSYGYTF. In DNA form, the CDR3 reads TGTGCCAGCAGTTACGCCCGAAGTAGCTATGGCTACACCTTC.

This clonotype was detected ten times or more. The chain has TRBV29-1 and TRBJ1-1, with 9 bases that match TRBD1. CDR1 and CDR2 (germline): SQVTM, ANQGSEA. V dropped 2 bases and J dropped 1; count of bases not matched to a gene: 5. The CDR3 has 15 amino acids. CDR3 nucleotides: TGCAGCGTTGAAACCTTACAGGGGGCGAACACTGAAGCTTTCTTT. This encodes CSVETLQGANTEAFF.

The sample holds many counts of this clonotype. This sequence joins TRBV7-6 and TRBJ1-1, with D hard to call. Trimming removed 1 base at V and 9 bases at J, with 30 bases between. There are 19 residues in the CDR3. Per the germline V gene, CDR1 is SGHVS and CDR2 is FNYEAQ. CDR3 in amino acids: CASSLEYGFRQSVGEKAFF. The CDR3 nucleotides read TGTGCCAGCAGCTTAGAATATGGTTTCCGTCAATCTGTTGGGGAGAAAGCTTTCTTT.

The rearrangement uses TRBV11-2 and TRBJ2-5; D unclear. The CDR3 consists of 12 residues. Trimming took 5 bases from V and 5 from J, leaving 9 bases between them. Germline CDR1 reads SGHAT; CDR2 reads FQNNGV. CDR3 sequence (DNA): TGTGCCAGCAGCATTAATCGGGAGACCCAGTACTTC. Translating gives CASSINRETQYF.

This chain joins TRBV6-5 and TRBJ1-1; D is uncertain. The CDR3 extends over 15 amino acids. CDR1 is MNHEY, CDR2 SVGAGI, per germline. V lost 2 bases to trimming and J lost 0 bases, with 10 bases between them. CDR3 coding DNA: TGTGCCAGCAGTTACATTACAGCCATGAACACTGAAGCTTTCTTT. Amino acid sequence: CASSYITAMNTEAFF.

This clonotype was observed many times. The genes are TRBV29-1 and TRBJ2-7; TRBD2 aligns across 8 bases. The CDR3 totals 13 residues. Trimming cost V 6 bases and J 2 bases; bases outside gene matches: 6. Germline values: CDR1 SQVTM, CDR2 ANQGSEA. The CDR3 DNA sequence: TGCAGCGTCGCTAGCGGGTACACCTACGAGCAGTACTTC. Protein sequence: CSVASGYTYEQYF.

V is TRBV6-2 or TRBV6-3 and J is TRBJ2-1; D not certain. Germline CDR1 reads MNHEY; CDR2 reads SVGEGT. V gave up 2 bases and J gave up 4 bases, with 27 bases separating them. CDR3 length equals 20 residues. CDR3 in amino acids: CASSYIGYHYSRETYNEQFF. The CDR3 DNA reads as TGTGCCAGCAGTTACATTGGCTATCATTATAGTAGAGAGACATACAATGAGCAGTTCTTC.

The table lists this clonotype with many counts. The rearrangement joins TRBV29-1 to TRBJ2-5; TRBD2 matches 7 bases. V lost 3 bases to trimming and J lost 1 base; unmatched junction nucleotides: 2. CDR3 size: 13 residues. Per germline, CDR1 SQVTM and CDR2 ANQGSEA. CDR3 in DNA: TGCAGCGTTGACGGACTAGTCCAAGAGACCCAGTACTTC. As protein: CSVDGLVQETQYF. The full variable domain, rest sourced from reference TRBV29-1 and TRBJ2-5, is SAVISQKPSRDICQRGTSLTIQCQVDSQVTMMFWYRQQPGQSLTLIATANQGSEATYESGFVIDKFPISRPNLTFSTLTVSNMSPEDSSIYLCSVDGLVQETQYFGPGTRLLVL.

This clonotype has at least ten counts. The chain recombines TRBV15 with TRBJ2-7; D unresolved. CDR1 is LNHNV, CDR2 YYDKDF, per germline (reference sequence). Deletions cut 0 bases from V and 6 bases from J, with 9 bases between. The CDR3 is 13 residues long. The CDR3 is CATSRDSRLEQYF. Here the CDR3 DNA reads TGTGCCACCAGCAGAGATAGTCGGCTCGAGCAGTACTTC.

Only one count was recorded for this clonotype. The chain employs TRBV9 and TRBJ2-2, with TRBD1 identical over 9 bases. V shed 3 bases, J shed 5 bases, and the junction held 8 bases outside the gene matches. The CDR3 is 16 residues long. Germline V gene sequence: CDR1 SGDLS, CDR2 YYNGEE. The CDR3 spells CASSATADRGTGELFF. The CDR3, as DNA: TGTGCCAGCAGCGCCACAGCCGACAGGGGGACCGGGGAGCTGTTTTTT.

The chain carries TRBV4-2 and TRBJ1-5; 10 bases match TRBD1. This CDR3 has 15 residues. CDR1 is LGHNA, CDR2 YNFKEQ, per germline. V was pared by 3 bases and J by 6 bases, with 5 bases of the junction left unmatched. The CDR3 bases are TGTGCCAGCAGCCAGGACGACAGGGGGCTTCAGCCCCAGCATTTT. Its protein is CASSQDDRGLQPQHF.

This clonotype appeared many times. The J gene is TRBJ1-6, the V gene TRBV27; a weak D match, TRBD1 (5 bases). Trimming pared 3 bases from V and 7 bases from J, leaving 13 bases between. This CDR3 is built from 15 residues. The germline V gene has CDR1 MNHEY and CDR2 SMNVEV (reference sequence). CDR3 bases: TGTGCCAGCAGTTTGATGGGACGGAAAAATTCACCCCTCCACTTT. Translated, it gives CASSLMGRKNSPLHF.

V and J are TRBV14 and TRBJ1-3; D remains ambiguous. The ends were cut back, 1 base at V and 4 bases at J, with 8 bases in the middle. The CDR3 runs to 14 residues. Germline V gene data show CDR1 as SGHDN and CDR2 as FVKESK. CDR3 in amino acids: CASSQVRKGNTIYF. DNA for the CDR3: TGTGCCAGCAGCCAAGTCCGGAAAGGAAACACCATATATTTT.

This clonotype appeared a few times. V usage is TRBV5-1 and J usage is TRBJ2-7, with 8 bases fitting TRBD2. CDR1 SGHRS and CDR2 YFSETQ come from the germline V gene. J lost 3 bases, V lost 8 bases, and 10 bases had no gene match. The CDR3 has 14 residues. CDR3 sequence: CARIKLAEYYEQYF. CDR3 sequence (DNA): TGCGCCAGAATCAAACTAGCGGAATACTACGAGCAGTACTTC.

In regard to this clonotype: A read error may be the cause here, since a much bigger clone is one base away. The J gene is TRBJ2-1, the V gene TRBV5-6; D not certain. CDR3 length equals 12 residues. In germline, CDR1 is SGHDT, CDR2 YYEEEE. In DNA, the CDR3 is TGTGCCAGCGGCTTGCCAGACCGTAAGCAGTTCTTC. Translation: CASGLPDRKQFF.

This clonotype was recorded many times. The V gene is TRBV12-3 or TRBV12-4, the J gene TRBJ2-7, with 7 bases fitting TRBD1. This CDR3 comprises 13 residues. J was trimmed by 2 bases and V by 7 bases; bases with no gene match: 5. The CDR3 sequence: CASTTGLTYEQYF. The CDR3 nucleotides are TGTGCCAGCACGACAGGGCTGACCTACGAGCAGTACTTC.

The V and J genes are TRBV12-3 or TRBV12-4 and TRBJ2-5; D remains unclear. CDR3 length equals 14 residues. The ends were cut back, 1 base at V and 5 bases at J, with 11 bases in the middle. Written as DNA, the CDR3 is TGTGCCAGCAGTTTAGAAACAGCCAGCGAGACCCAGTACTTC. This gives the protein CASSLETASETQYF.